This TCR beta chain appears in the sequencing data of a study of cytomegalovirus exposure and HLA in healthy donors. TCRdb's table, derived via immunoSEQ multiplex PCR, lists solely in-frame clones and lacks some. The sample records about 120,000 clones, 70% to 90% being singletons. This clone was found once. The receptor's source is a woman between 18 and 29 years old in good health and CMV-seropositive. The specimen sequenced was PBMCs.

The CDR3 region is CASSVAGGFGTDTQYF. The CDR3 DNA sequence: TGTGCCAGCAGCGTGGCGGGAGGGTTTGGCACAGATACGCAGTATTTT. This chain links TRBV9 with TRBJ2-3; TRBD2 aligns across 9 bases. V was clipped by 2 bases and J by 1 base; unmatched bases: 5. This CDR3 has 16 residues. In germline, CDR1 is SGDLS, CDR2 YYNGEE.